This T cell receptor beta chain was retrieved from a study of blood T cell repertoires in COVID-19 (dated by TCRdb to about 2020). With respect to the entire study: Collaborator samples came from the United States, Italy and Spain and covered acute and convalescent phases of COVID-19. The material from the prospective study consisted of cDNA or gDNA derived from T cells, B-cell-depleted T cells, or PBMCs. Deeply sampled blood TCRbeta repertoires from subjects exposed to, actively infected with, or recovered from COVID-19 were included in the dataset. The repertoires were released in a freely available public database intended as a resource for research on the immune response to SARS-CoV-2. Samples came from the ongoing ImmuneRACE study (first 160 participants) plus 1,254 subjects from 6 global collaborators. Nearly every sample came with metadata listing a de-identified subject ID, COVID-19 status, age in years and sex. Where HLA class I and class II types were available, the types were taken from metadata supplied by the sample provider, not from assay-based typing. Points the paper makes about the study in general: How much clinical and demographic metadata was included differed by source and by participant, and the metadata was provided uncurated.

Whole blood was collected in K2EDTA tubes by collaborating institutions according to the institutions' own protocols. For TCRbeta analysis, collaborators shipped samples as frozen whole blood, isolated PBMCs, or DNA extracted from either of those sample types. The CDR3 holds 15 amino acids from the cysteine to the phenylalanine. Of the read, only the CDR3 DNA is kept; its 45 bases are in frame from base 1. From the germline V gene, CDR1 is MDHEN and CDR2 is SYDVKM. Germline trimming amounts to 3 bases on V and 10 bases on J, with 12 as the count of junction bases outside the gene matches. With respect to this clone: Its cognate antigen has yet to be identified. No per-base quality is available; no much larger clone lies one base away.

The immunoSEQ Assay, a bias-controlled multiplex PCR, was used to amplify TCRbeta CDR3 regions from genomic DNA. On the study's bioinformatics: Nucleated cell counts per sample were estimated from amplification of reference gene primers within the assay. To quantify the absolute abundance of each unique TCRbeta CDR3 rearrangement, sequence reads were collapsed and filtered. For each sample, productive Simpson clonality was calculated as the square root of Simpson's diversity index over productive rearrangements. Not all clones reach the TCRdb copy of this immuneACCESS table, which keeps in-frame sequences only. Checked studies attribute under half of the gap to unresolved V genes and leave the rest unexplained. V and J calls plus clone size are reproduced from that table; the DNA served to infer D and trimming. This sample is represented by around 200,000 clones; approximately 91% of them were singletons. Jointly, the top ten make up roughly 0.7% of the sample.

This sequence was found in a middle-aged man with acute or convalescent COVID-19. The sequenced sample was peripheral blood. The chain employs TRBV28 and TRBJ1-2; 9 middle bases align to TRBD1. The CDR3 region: CASSLPGTGKGDYTF. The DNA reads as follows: TGTGCCAGCAGTTTGCCTGGGACAGGGAAAGGAGACTACACCTTC.